The present T cell receptor (beta chain) was sequenced within a study of shared clonotypes between healthy human individuals. Whole-study context: CD8 memory received one plate per donor, CD8 naive two, CD4 memory three and CD4 naive three. Study-wide results and limits: Rarefaction revealed incomplete sorted-subset sequencing despite large depth.

Evenly divided among several immunoSEQ plates was the genomic DNA of each subset. Method: immunoSEQ multiplex PCR; TCRdb's copy keeps in-frame clones and lacks some. The table includes about 590,000 clones, less than 97% detected once. The naive CD8 fraction comprised CD45RO-negative cells positively selected for CCR7 and excluded terminally differentiated effector memory CD45RA+ cells. The germline V gene encodes CDR1 LNHNV and CDR2 YYDKDF (reference sequence). V dropped 3 bases and J dropped 4; count of bases not matched to a gene: 3. CDR3 length: 15 residues. This clone has a handful of counts. Its target is unknown.

This TCR derives from a woman aged 25-40 years in good health. The material sequenced was naive CD8+ T cells sorted from blood. V is TRBV15 and J is TRBJ2-1; 10 positions match TRBD2. CDR3 sequence (DNA): TGTGCCACCAGCAGTCAGCGGGAGGGATACAATGAGCAGTTCTTC. The encoded protein is CATSSQREGYNEQFF. The variable domain in full, completed from reference TRBV15 and TRBJ2-1, reads DAMVIQNPRYQVTQFGKPVTLSCSQTLNHNVMYWYQQKSSQAPKLLFHYYDKDFNNEADTPDNFQSRRPNTSFCFLDIRSPGLGDTAMYLCATSSQREGYNEQFFGPGTRLTVL.